The text below deals with one T cell receptor beta chain. Its target antigen remains unknown. The record has no base qualities; no much larger clone is one base away. Receptor amplification or capture employed the immunoSEQ multiplex PCR assay. In the source study's methods: To diagnose cytomegalovirus status from the catalog of TCR beta chain sequences, a statistical classification framework was built. The table was pulled from immuneACCESS by TCRdb, which kept in-frame rearrangements only. Such tables lose some clones; where checked, under half of the loss comes from unresolved V genes, and the rest has no known cause. That table supplies the V and J calls and clone size; D and trimming were determined from the DNA. The sample table lists 110,000 to 150,000 clones, roughly 89% of them with a count of one. The top ten constitute approximately 10% of the sample. This record comes from a study of cytomegalovirus exposure and HLA in healthy donors (dated by TCRdb to the late 2010s). Regarding the complete study: According to a later analysis, one platform produced both the 110 or so validation repertoires and the 666 repertoires of the first cohort. The aim of the study was to test whether cataloging public T cell receptors could identify signatures of past pathogen exposure. Along with the approximately 700-subject first cohort, a separate validation cohort of roughly 110 different subjects was used. High-throughput TCR immunosequencing, statistical association of individual TCRs with disease status, and machine learning were combined to predict cytomegalovirus infection status. The study at large found these results: In the study, 164 TCR beta chains were listed as associated with cytomegalovirus. In vitro tests confirmed that a few of the cytomegalovirus-associated TCR beta chains recognize cytomegalovirus antigens. Subsequent analysis determined that TCRs grouped into clusters in the first cohort also showed a tendency toward co-occurrence across the roughly 120 validation repertoires, and approximately 93% of cluster scores exceeded 0. Most TCR sequences were seen in very few donors, while some public TCRs were found in many individuals. All 120 or so repertoires were used to score co-occurrence in the validation cohort in a later analysis, because that analysis had no HLA typing for the cohort. The classifier was reported to diagnose cytomegalovirus status with high specificity and sensitivity in both the original and validation cohorts. The authors suggested that the approach could potentially be extended to other disease states and immunological phenotypes.

Separate from the approximately 670-subject first cohort, the validation cohort of 95 to 150 subjects was the group to which the donors belonged. The TCR was taken from a woman aged 18-30 years in good health and CMV-seropositive. The material sequenced was PBMCs.

The CDR3 region: CASSLGMSGGWTEAFF. In nucleotides, the sequence is TGTGCCAGCAGCTTGGGGATGTCCGGGGGTTGGACTGAAGCTTTCTTT. This chain joins TRBV11-1 to TRBJ1-1; the D segment could be TRBD1, given 5 matching bases. Inclusive of the bounding cysteine and phenylalanine, the CDR3 is 16 residues long. CDR3 DNA only is kept here, 48 bases in frame from base 1. V sheds 3 bases and J sheds 5 bases, leaving 19 bases between their ends. Reading the germline V gene (reference sequence) gives CDR1 SGHAT and CDR2 FQDESV.